The T cell receptor (beta chain) described here comes from a study of shared clonotypes between healthy human individuals. V trimming: 7 bases; J trimming: 1 base; junction bases outside the gene matches: 1. The CDR3 has 13 residues. The germline V gene encodes CDR1 SGHRS and CDR2 YFSETQ. Produced via immunoSEQ multiplex PCR; TCRdb's table is partial and in-frame only. The sample carries fewer than 650,000 clones, about 80% recorded once. The chain links TRBV5-1 to TRBJ2-2; 7 nucleotides match TRBD1. Material: PBMCs. The receptor's source is a woman aged 35 to 49 in good health. Some clones in this sample may be carry-over from other donors' samples. The CDR3 nucleotides are TGCGCCAGCCGGACAGGGAACACCGGGGAGCTGTTTTTT. Its protein product is CASRTGNTGELFF. The whole variable domain, remainder taken from reference TRBV5-1 and TRBJ2-2, is KAGVTQTPRYLIKTRGQQVTLSCSPISGHRSVSWYQQTPGQGLQFLFEYFSETQRNKGNFPGRFSGRQFSNSRSEMNVSTLELGDSALYLCASRTGNTGELFFGEGSRLTVL.